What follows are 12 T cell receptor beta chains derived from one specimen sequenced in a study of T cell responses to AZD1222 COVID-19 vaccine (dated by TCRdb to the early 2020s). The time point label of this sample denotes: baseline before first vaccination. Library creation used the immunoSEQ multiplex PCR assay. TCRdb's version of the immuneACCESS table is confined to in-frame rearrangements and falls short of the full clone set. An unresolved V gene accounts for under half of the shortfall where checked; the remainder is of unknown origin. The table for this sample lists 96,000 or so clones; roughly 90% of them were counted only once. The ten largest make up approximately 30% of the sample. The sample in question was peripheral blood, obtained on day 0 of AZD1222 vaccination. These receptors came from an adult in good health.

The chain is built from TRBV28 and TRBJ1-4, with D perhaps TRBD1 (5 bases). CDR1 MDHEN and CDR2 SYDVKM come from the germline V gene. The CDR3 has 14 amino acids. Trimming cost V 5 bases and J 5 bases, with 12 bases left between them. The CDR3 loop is CASSPTGGNEKLFF. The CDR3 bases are TGTGCCAGCAGTCCCACGGGGGGGAATGAAAAACTGTTTTTT.

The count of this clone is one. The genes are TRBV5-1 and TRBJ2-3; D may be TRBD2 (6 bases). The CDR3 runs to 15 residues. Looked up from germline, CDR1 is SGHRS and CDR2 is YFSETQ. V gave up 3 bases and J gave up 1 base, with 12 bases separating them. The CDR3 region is CASSYSGLGTDTQYF. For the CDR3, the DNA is TGCGCCAGCAGCTACTCGGGACTGGGCACAGATACGCAGTATTTT.

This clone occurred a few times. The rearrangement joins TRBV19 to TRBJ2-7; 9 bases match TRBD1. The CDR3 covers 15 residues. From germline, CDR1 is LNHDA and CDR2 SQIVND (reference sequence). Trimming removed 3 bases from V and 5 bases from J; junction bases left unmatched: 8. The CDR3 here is CASSIGGQGFHEQYF. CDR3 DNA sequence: TGTGCCAGTAGTATCGGGGGACAGGGCTTCCACGAGCAGTACTTC.

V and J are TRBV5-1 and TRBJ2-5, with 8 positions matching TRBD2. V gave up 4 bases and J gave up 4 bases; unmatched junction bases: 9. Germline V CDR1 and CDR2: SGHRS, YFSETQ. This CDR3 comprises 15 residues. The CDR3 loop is CASSIGTRGGETQYF. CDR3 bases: TGCGCCAGCAGCATCGGGACTAGGGGAGGAGAGACCCAGTACTTC.

The CDR3 DNA is TGTGCCAGTAGTATAGAGGACCGTTTCGCCCAAACTAGCACAGATACGCAGTATTTT. Protein product: CASSIEDRFAQTSTDTQYF. This chain joins TRBV19 and TRBJ2-3; D remains unclear. This CDR3 has 19 amino acids. Germline CDR1 is LNHDA and CDR2 is SQIVND (reference sequence). The V end was cut by 0 bases, the J end by 0 bases, with 19 bases between.

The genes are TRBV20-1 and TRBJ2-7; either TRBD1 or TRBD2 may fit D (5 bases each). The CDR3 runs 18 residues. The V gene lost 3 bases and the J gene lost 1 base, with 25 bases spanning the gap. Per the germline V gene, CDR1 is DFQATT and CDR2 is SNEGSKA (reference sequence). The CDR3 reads CSASSLRGREGRSYEQYF. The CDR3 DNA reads TGCAGTGCTAGTTCCCTTAGGGGCAGAGAGGGTAGATCCTACGAGCAGTACTTC.

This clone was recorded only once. DNA for the CDR3: TGTGCCAGCAGTATGAGGGCGGTCCACCCACGAGATACGCAGTATTTT. It codes for CASSMRAVHPRDTQYF. The chain carries TRBV6-9 and TRBJ2-3; weak D call: TRBD2 (5 bases). In germline, CDR1 is MNHGY, CDR2 SVAAGI. Between the trimmed V and J ends, which lost 5 bases and 5 bases, there was a span of 20 bases. The CDR3 extends over 16 amino acids.

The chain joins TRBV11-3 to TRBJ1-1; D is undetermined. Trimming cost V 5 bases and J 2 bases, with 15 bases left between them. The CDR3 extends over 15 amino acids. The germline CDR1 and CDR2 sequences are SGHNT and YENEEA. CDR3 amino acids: CASSPPGPGNTEAFF. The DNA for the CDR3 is TGTGCCAGCAGCCCCCCCGGCCCGGGAAACACTGAAGCTTTCTTT.

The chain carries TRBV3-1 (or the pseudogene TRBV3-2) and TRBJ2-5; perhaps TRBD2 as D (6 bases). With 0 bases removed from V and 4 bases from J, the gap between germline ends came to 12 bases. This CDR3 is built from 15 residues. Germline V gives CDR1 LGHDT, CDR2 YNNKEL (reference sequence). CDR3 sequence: CASSQENAGRETQYF. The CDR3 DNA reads TGTGCCAGCAGCCAAGAGAACGCCGGGAGAGAGACCCAGTACTTC.

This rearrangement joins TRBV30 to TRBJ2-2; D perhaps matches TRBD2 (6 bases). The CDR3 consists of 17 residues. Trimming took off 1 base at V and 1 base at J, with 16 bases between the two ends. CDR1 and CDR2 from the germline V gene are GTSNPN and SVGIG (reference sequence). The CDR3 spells CAWSAEGGGLNTGELFF. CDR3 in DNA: TGTGCCTGGAGTGCGGAGGGTGGGGGACTGAACACCGGGGAGCTGTTTTTT.

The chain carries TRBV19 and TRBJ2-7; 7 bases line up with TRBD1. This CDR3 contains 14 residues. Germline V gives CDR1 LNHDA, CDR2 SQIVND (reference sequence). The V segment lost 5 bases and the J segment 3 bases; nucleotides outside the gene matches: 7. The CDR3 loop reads CASSPWDSYYEQYF. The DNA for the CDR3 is TGTGCCAGTAGTCCGTGGGACAGCTACTACGAGCAGTACTTC.

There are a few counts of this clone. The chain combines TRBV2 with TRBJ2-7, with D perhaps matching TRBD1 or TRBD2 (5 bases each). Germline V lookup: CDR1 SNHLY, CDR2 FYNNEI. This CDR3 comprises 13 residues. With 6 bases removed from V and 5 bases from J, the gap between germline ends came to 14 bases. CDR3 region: CASRSNRGDEQYF. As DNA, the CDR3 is TGTGCCAGCAGAAGCAACAGAGGGGACGAGCAGTACTTC.